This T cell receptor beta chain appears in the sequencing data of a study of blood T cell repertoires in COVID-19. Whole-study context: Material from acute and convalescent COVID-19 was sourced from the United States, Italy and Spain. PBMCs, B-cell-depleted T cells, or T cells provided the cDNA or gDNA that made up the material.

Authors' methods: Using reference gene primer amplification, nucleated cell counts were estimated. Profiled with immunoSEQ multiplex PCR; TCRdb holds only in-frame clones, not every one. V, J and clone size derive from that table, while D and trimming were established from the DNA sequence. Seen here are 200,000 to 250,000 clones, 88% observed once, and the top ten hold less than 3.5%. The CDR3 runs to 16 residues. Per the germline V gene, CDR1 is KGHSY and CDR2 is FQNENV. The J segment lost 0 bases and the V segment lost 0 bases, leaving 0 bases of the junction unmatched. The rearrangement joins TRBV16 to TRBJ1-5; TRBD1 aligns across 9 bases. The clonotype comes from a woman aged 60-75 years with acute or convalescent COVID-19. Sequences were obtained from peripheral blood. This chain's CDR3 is CASSQSGQGSNQPQHF. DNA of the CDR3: TGTGCCAGCAGCCAATCGGGACAGGGTAGCAATCAGCCCCAGCATTTT.